Listed below are T cell receptor beta chains from one sample, sequenced in a study of regulatory T cells in long-lasting Graves disease. TCRdb called the multiplex PCR reads again in MiXCR, with one record for every CDR3 protein. Of some 410,000 distinct CDR3 sequences in the sample, about a sixth were seen once. The data also belong to a second study, concerning T cells in Graves' hyperthyroidism and ophthalmopathy.

The sample was peripheral blood mononuclear cells (PBMCs), taken at new diagnosis, from a patient treated with antithyroid drugs. The receptors come from a woman between 25 and 40 years old with Graves disease. CDR3s include the opening cysteine and the closing phenylalanine or tryptophan. Fields, in order: clone size, D gene, V gene, J gene, CDR3 protein, CDR3 DNA. D genes are given only for firm matches. Some rows mark clone size as missing; the rest say once, few, many or name a class of expanded clone.

clone size: -; D gene: -; V gene: TRBV9; J gene: TRBJ2-1; CDR3 protein: CASSVGSLDYNEQFF; CDR3 DNA: TGTGCCAGCAGCGTAGGATCGTTAGACTACAATGAGCAGTTCTTC
clone size: few; D gene: TRBD1; V gene: TRBV7-9; J gene: TRBJ1-1; CDR3 protein: CASYSPGQGRGYTEAFF; CDR3 DNA: TGTGCCAGCTACTCACCGGGACAGGGGAGGGGATACACTGAAGCTTTCTTT
clone size: few; D gene: -; V gene: TRBV7-3; J gene: TRBJ2-1; CDR3 protein: CASSLTEENEQFF; CDR3 DNA: TGTGCCAGCAGCTTAACTGAGGAGAATGAGCAGTTCTTC
clone size: many; D gene: -; V gene: TRBV12-3/TRBV12-4; J gene: TRBJ1-2; CDR3 protein: CASSLWGAGGYTF; CDR3 DNA: TGTGCCAGCAGTTTATGGGGGGCTGGTGGCTACACCTTC
clone size: many; D gene: -; V gene: TRBV27; J gene: TRBJ1-2; CDR3 protein: CASGHGPSYGYTF; CDR3 DNA: TGTGCCAGCGGCCACGGGCCCTCCTATGGCTACACCTTC
clone size: many; D gene: TRBD1; V gene: TRBV7-8; J gene: TRBJ1-1; CDR3 protein: CASSLRTGREAFF; CDR3 DNA: TGTGCCAGCAGCCTCCGGACAGGGCGAGAAGCTTTCTTT
clone size: -; D gene: -; V gene: TRBV29-1; J gene: TRBJ2-6; CDR3 protein: CSVFRVGLSGANVLTF; CDR3 DNA: TGCAGCGTTTTCCGCGTTGGGCTCTCTGGGGCCAACGTCCTGACTTTC
clone size: -; D gene: -; V gene: TRBV5-1; J gene: TRBJ1-5; CDR3 protein: CASSLTGQESPQHF; CDR3 DNA: TGCGCCAGCAGCTTGACGGGACAAGAGAGCCCCCAGCATTTT
clone size: many; D gene: TRBD1; V gene: TRBV5-1; J gene: TRBJ2-7; CDR3 protein: CASSFRTGDSYEQYF; CDR3 DNA: TGCGCCAGCAGCTTTAGGACAGGGGACTCCTACGAGCAGTACTTC
clone size: -; D gene: -; V gene: TRBV19; J gene: TRBJ1-5; CDR3 protein: CASSMIDQPQHF; CDR3 DNA: TGTGCCAGTAGTATGATCGATCAGCCCCAGCATTTT
clone size: many; D gene: TRBD2; V gene: TRBV27; J gene: TRBJ2-5; CDR3 protein: CASMSGRAQKETQYF; CDR3 DNA: TGTGCCAGCATGAGCGGGAGGGCTCAAAAAGAGACCCAGTACTTC
clone size: many; D gene: -; V gene: TRBV9; J gene: TRBJ2-2; CDR3 protein: CASSVLASNTGELFF; CDR3 DNA: TGTGCCAGCAGCGTGCTAGCTTCGAACACCGGGGAGCTGTTTTTT
clone size: few; D gene: -; V gene: TRBV6-2/TRBV6-3; J gene: TRBJ2-2; CDR3 protein: CASRKGGVTGELFF; CDR3 DNA: TGTGCCAGCCGTAAAGGGGGAGTAACCGGGGAGCTGTTTTTT
clone size: -; D gene: -; V gene: TRBV19; J gene: TRBJ1-1; CDR3 protein: CASTHENTEAFF; CDR3 DNA: TGTGCCAGCACTCACGAGAACACTGAAGCTTTCTTT
clone size: few; D gene: TRBD1; V gene: TRBV19; J gene: TRBJ1-5; CDR3 protein: CASTPEGQGNQPQHF; CDR3 DNA: TGTGCCAGTACCCCAGAGGGACAGGGCAATCAGCCCCAGCATTTT
clone size: many; D gene: -; V gene: TRBV13; J gene: TRBJ2-7; CDR3 protein: CASSLGGTNSYEQYF; CDR3 DNA: TGTGCCAGCAGCTTAGGGGGGACAAACTCCTACGAGCAGTACTTC
clone size: many; D gene: TRBD1; V gene: TRBV20-1; J gene: TRBJ2-4; CDR3 protein: CSARDQTGMDIQYF; CDR3 DNA: TGCAGTGCTAGAGATCAGACAGGGATGGACATTCAGTACTTC
clone size: -; D gene: TRBD2; V gene: TRBV5-6; J gene: TRBJ2-1; CDR3 protein: CASSLDRGLAGNNEQFF; CDR3 DNA: TGTGCCAGCAGCTTGGACCGAGGACTAGCGGGAAACAATGAGCAGTTCTTC
clone size: many; D gene: -; V gene: TRBV10-3; J gene: TRBJ2-2; CDR3 protein: CAISGSDTNTGELFF; CDR3 DNA: TGTGCCATCAGTGGGTCGGACACAAACACCGGGGAGCTGTTTTTT
clone size: many; D gene: TRBD1; V gene: TRBV13; J gene: TRBJ1-1; CDR3 protein: CASSSQGARNTEAFF; CDR3 DNA: TGTGCCAGCAGCTCTCAGGGGGCGCGGAACACTGAAGCTTTCTTT
clone size: many; D gene: -; V gene: TRBV24-1; J gene: TRBJ2-1; CDR3 protein: CATSDTGSGSYNEQFF; CDR3 DNA: TGTGCCACCAGTGATACAGGGAGCGGCTCCTACAATGAGCAGTTCTTC
clone size: -; D gene: -; V gene: TRBV18; J gene: TRBJ2-7; CDR3 protein: CASSPWGRLNYEQYF; CDR3 DNA: TGTGCCAGCTCACCTTGGGGACGACTCAACTACGAGCAGTACTTC
clone size: many; D gene: TRBD1; V gene: TRBV5-8; J gene: TRBJ1-2; CDR3 protein: CASSSRQGDGYTF; CDR3 DNA: TGTGCCAGCAGCTCGCGACAGGGTGATGGCTACACCTTC
clone size: many; D gene: -; V gene: TRBV18; J gene: TRBJ2-5; CDR3 protein: CASSPIAAQETQYF; CDR3 DNA: TGTGCCAGCTCGCCTATTGCGGCCCAAGAGACCCAGTACTTC
clone size: many; D gene: TRBD1; V gene: TRBV2; J gene: TRBJ1-2; CDR3 protein: CASRKADRSANYGYTF; CDR3 DNA: TGTGCCAGCAGGAAAGCGGACAGGAGTGCTAACTATGGCTACACCTTC
clone size: -; D gene: -; V gene: TRBV12-3/TRBV12-4; J gene: TRBJ1-5; CDR3 protein: CASSFLVGGQPQHF; CDR3 DNA: TGTGCCAGCAGTTTTCTAGTCGGGGGTCAGCCCCAGCATTTT
clone size: many; D gene: TRBD2; V gene: TRBV18; J gene: TRBJ2-1; CDR3 protein: CASSLFGRGRMDEQFF; CDR3 DNA: TGTGCCAGCTCACTCTTCGGGAGGGGAAGGATGGATGAGCAGTTCTTC
clone size: many; D gene: -; V gene: TRBV28; J gene: TRBJ2-5; CDR3 protein: CASSKIPYQETQYF; CDR3 DNA: TGTGCCAGCAGCAAGATTCCGTACCAAGAGACCCAGTACTTC
clone size: many; D gene: TRBD2; V gene: TRBV5-1; J gene: TRBJ2-3; CDR3 protein: CASSSWGLAGGDTQYF; CDR3 DNA: TGCGCCAGCAGCTCCTGGGGCCTAGCGGGAGGAGATACGCAGTATTTT
clone size: few; D gene: -; V gene: TRBV29-1; J gene: TRBJ2-3; CDR3 protein: CSVEGMDGSTDTQYF; CDR3 DNA: TGCAGCGTTGAAGGCATGGACGGGAGCACAGATACGCAGTATTTT
clone size: many; D gene: -; V gene: TRBV6-1; J gene: TRBJ1-5; CDR3 protein: CASTNPRPSQNQPQHF; CDR3 DNA: TGTGCCAGCACCAACCCTCGACCTTCCCAAAATCAGCCCCAGCATTTT
clone size: -; D gene: -; V gene: TRBV9; J gene: TRBJ1-2; CDR3 protein: CASRDGRGNYGYTF; CDR3 DNA: TGTGCCAGCAGAGATGGTAGGGGAAACTATGGCTACACCTTC
clone size: many; D gene: -; V gene: TRBV29-1; J gene: TRBJ2-5; CDR3 protein: CSVATEAGGQETQYF; CDR3 DNA: TGCAGCGTGGCTACAGAGGCCGGCGGACAAGAGACCCAGTACTTC
clone size: -; D gene: TRBD1; V gene: TRBV2; J gene: TRBJ1-6; CDR3 protein: CASSVGRGPNSPLHF; CDR3 DNA: TGTGCCAGCAGTGTAGGCAGGGGGCCGAATTCACCCCTCCACTTT
clone size: few; D gene: -; V gene: TRBV14; J gene: TRBJ2-1; CDR3 protein: CASSQLAYEQFF; CDR3 DNA: TGTGCCAGCAGCCAATTAGCGTATGAGCAGTTCTTC
clone size: many; D gene: -; V gene: TRBV13; J gene: TRBJ1-2; CDR3 protein: CASSLGILTADTYYGYTF; CDR3 DNA: TGTGCCAGCAGCTTGGGCATCCTGACAGCAGACACATACTATGGCTACACCTTC
clone size: many; D gene: TRBD1; V gene: TRBV5-1; J gene: TRBJ1-2; CDR3 protein: CASSKAPGQGHYGYTF; CDR3 DNA: TGCGCCAGCAGCAAGGCCCCGGGACAGGGGCACTATGGCTACACCTTC
clone size: -; D gene: TRBD1; V gene: TRBV7-8; J gene: TRBJ1-4; CDR3 protein: CASGSGTANEKLFF; CDR3 DNA: TGTGCCAGCGGTTCCGGGACAGCTAATGAAAAACTGTTTTTT
clone size: many; D gene: TRBD1; V gene: TRBV6-1; J gene: TRBJ2-1; CDR3 protein: CALGQGIMNEQFF; CDR3 DNA: TGTGCCTTAGGACAGGGTATTATGAATGAGCAGTTCTTC
clone size: many; D gene: -; V gene: TRBV9; J gene: TRBJ1-1; CDR3 protein: CASGNGTEAFF; CDR3 DNA: TGTGCCAGCGGCAACGGGACTGAAGCTTTCTTT
clone size: few; D gene: TRBD2; V gene: TRBV20-1; J gene: TRBJ2-1; CDR3 protein: CSAAGEFF; CDR3 DNA: TGCAGTGCAGCGGGAGAGTTCTTC
clone size: -; D gene: -; V gene: TRBV19; J gene: TRBJ1-2; CDR3 protein: CASFPGPDNYGYTF; CDR3 DNA: TGTGCCAGCTTTCCGGGACCGGATAACTATGGCTACACCTTC
clone size: -; D gene: TRBD1; V gene: TRBV19; J gene: TRBJ1-5; CDR3 protein: CASSIQGGRGNQPQHF; CDR3 DNA: TGTGCCAGTAGTATCCAGGGGGGTAGGGGCAATCAGCCCCAGCATTTT
clone size: many; D gene: -; V gene: TRBV28; J gene: TRBJ1-6; CDR3 protein: CASSSPGGNSPLHF; CDR3 DNA: TGTGCCAGCAGTTCTCCCGGGGGGAATTCACCCCTCCACTTT
clone size: many; D gene: -; V gene: TRBV28; J gene: TRBJ2-1; CDR3 protein: CASSFRGTRQHEQFF; CDR3 DNA: TGTGCCAGCAGTTTCCGCGGGACCCGTCAGCATGAGCAGTTCTTC
clone size: many; D gene: -; V gene: TRBV20-1; J gene: TRBJ2-7; CDR3 protein: CSARDIGALEQYF; CDR3 DNA: TGCAGTGCTAGAGATATTGGAGCCCTTGAGCAGTACTTC
clone size: few; D gene: -; V gene: TRBV7-9; J gene: TRBJ1-1; CDR3 protein: CASSLAGMRAVEAFF; CDR3 DNA: TGTGCCAGCAGCTTAGCCGGGATGCGGGCAGTTGAAGCTTTCTTT
clone size: -; D gene: -; V gene: TRBV19; J gene: TRBJ2-2; CDR3 protein: CASSFQGRRGSGELFF; CDR3 DNA: TGTGCCAGTAGTTTCCAGGGTCGTCGGGGGAGCGGGGAGCTGTTTTTT
clone size: many; D gene: TRBD1; V gene: TRBV11-1; J gene: TRBJ2-4; CDR3 protein: CASSVGQGANKNIQYF; CDR3 DNA: TGTGCCAGCAGCGTCGGACAGGGGGCGAATAAAAACATTCAGTACTTC
clone size: -; D gene: TRBD2; V gene: TRBV9; J gene: TRBJ2-3; CDR3 protein: CASSPGLAGSFTDTQYF; CDR3 DNA: TGTGCCAGCAGCCCCGGGCTAGCGGGATCGTTCACAGATACGCAGTATTTT
clone size: -; D gene: -; V gene: TRBV10-3; J gene: TRBJ2-7; CDR3 protein: CAIGRGGTREQYF; CDR3 DNA: TGTGCCATCGGGAGGGGGGGGACGAGGGAGCAGTACTTC
clone size: many; D gene: -; V gene: TRBV11-2; J gene: TRBJ1-2; CDR3 protein: CASSLEIQELGGYGYTF; CDR3 DNA: TGTGCCAGCAGCTTAGAGATTCAGGAGCTGGGGGGCTATGGCTACACCTTC
clone size: many; D gene: -; V gene: TRBV29-1; J gene: TRBJ1-2; CDR3 protein: CSVARGGDYGYTF; CDR3 DNA: TGCAGCGTTGCTAGGGGGGGAGACTATGGCTACACCTTC
clone size: many; D gene: -; V gene: TRBV28; J gene: TRBJ2-5; CDR3 protein: CASRGPLRETQYF; CDR3 DNA: TGTGCCAGCAGAGGACCGCTGCGAGAGACCCAGTACTTC
clone size: -; D gene: TRBD2; V gene: TRBV29-1; J gene: TRBJ2-5; CDR3 protein: CSVALAGRALDTQYF; CDR3 DNA: TGCAGCGTAGCCTTAGCCGGGAGGGCCCTCGATACCCAGTACTTC
clone size: many; D gene: TRBD1; V gene: TRBV27; J gene: TRBJ2-7; CDR3 protein: CASTLQGDEYEQYF; CDR3 DNA: TGTGCCAGCACCCTCCAGGGGGATGAGTACGAGCAGTACTTC
clone size: many; D gene: -; V gene: TRBV27; J gene: TRBJ2-7; CDR3 protein: CASTLLAPYEQYF; CDR3 DNA: TGTGCCAGCACCCTTCTGGCCCCCTACGAGCAGTACTTC
clone size: many; D gene: TRBD2; V gene: TRBV5-8; J gene: TRBJ2-3; CDR3 protein: CASSLAGGSTDTQYF; CDR3 DNA: TGTGCCAGCAGCTTGGCGGGAGGAAGCACAGATACGCAGTATTTT
clone size: many; D gene: TRBD2; V gene: TRBV3-1; J gene: TRBJ2-2; CDR3 protein: CASSQGLAGVPGELFF; CDR3 DNA: TGTGCCAGCAGCCAAGGACTAGCGGGAGTCCCCGGGGAGCTGTTTTTT